This TCR beta chain stems from a study of post-analysis software for immune sequencing data. Germline CDR1 and CDR2: SNHLY and FYNNEI. The CDR3 sequence is 15 residues long. J was trimmed by 6 bases and V by 6 bases; bases with no gene match: 11. Overall study findings and caveats: Included in a set of five TRBV segments more frequent in patients than controls were TRBV5-6, TRBV5-1 and TRBV20-1.

About this clonotype: Its antigen is not identified.

Researchers reported that TCR beta cDNA libraries carried unique molecular identifiers. TCRdb recomputed calls from the PCR reads with MiXCR, one row per CDR3 protein. Of around 180,000 distinct CDR3 sequences in the sample, approximately 31% were seen once. The sequenced sample consisted of blood. The V gene is TRBV2, the J gene TRBJ1-2; TRBD1 aligns across 9 bases. The TCR was taken from a girl aged 5-17 years with multiple sclerosis. CDR3 in DNA: TGTGCCAGCAGCGGCGGGACAGGGCAGATCCATGGCTACACCTTC. Translation: CASSGGTGQIHGYTF. Full variable domain (rest looked up from reference TRBV2 and TRBJ1-2): EPEVTQTPSHQVTQMGQEVILRCVPISNHLYFYWYRQILGQKVEFLVSFYNNEISEKSEIFDDQFSVERPDGSNFTLKIRSTKLEDSAMYFCASSGGTGQIHGYTFGSGTRLTVV.